This TCR beta chain was identified in a study of shared clonotypes between healthy human individuals. Points on this clone: Its antigen is still unknown.

This CDR3 has 16 residues. The V gene end was trimmed by 5 bases and the J gene end by 4 bases; junction bases not matched to a gene: 9. The germline V gene encodes CDR1 MDHEN and CDR2 SYDVKM. Study-level points and caveats: Clonotypes which were not shared had lower generation probabilities than clonotypes that all four donors shared.

Clones were sequenced by immunoSEQ multiplex PCR, and TCRdb holds only the in-frame ones, with some missing. The sample has about 680,000 clones; roughly 94% are singletons. CD45RO-negative cells were positively selected for CCR7, leaving out terminally differentiated effector memory CD45RA+ cells. This TCR came from a man aged 25-45 years in good health. Source material: naive CD8+ T cells sorted from blood. The V gene is TRBV28, the J gene TRBJ1-4; 8 bases fit TRBD1. The CDR3 bases are TGTGCCAGCAGTAAGACAGGGGAAACTCTTAATGAAAAACTGTTTTTT. Encoded protein: CASSKTGETLNEKLFF. Together with reference TRBV28 and TRBJ1-4, the CDR3 gives the full variable domain: DVKVTQSSRYLVKRTGEKVFLECVQDMDHENMFWYRQDPGLGLRLIYFSYDVKMKEKGDIPEGYSVSREKKERFSLILESASTNQTSMYLCASSKTGETLNEKLFFGSGTQLSVL.